Listed below are T cell receptor beta chains from one sample, sequenced in a study of blood T cell repertoires in COVID-19. Data came from immunoSEQ multiplex PCR; TCRdb stores just in-frame clones and leaves some out. The sample has hundreds of thousands of clones, around 86% seen once; the top ten hold 15% to 17%. Sequencing was carried out using PBMCs or T cells enriched from blood (not recorded which). The receptors here all came from a man aged 18 to 29 who had recovered from COVID-19. Each CDR3 is given with its conserved first and last residue. Each record gives: D gene, J gene, V gene, CDR3 DNA, CDR3 protein. The D gene is left open where the match is weak.

d_gene: TRBD2
j_gene: TRBJ2-3
v_gene: TRBV20-1
CDR3nt: TGCAGTGCTAGTCGGGCGGGGGGGCGCACAGATACGCAGTATTTT
CDR3aa: CSASRAGGRTDTQYF

d_gene: TRBD1
j_gene: TRBJ2-7
v_gene: TRBV20-1
CDR3nt: TGCAGCCCCGGGACAGGGTACGAGCAGTACTTC
CDR3aa: CSPGTGYEQYF

d_gene: .
j_gene: TRBJ2-5
v_gene: TRBV10-1
CDR3nt: TGCGCCAGCAGTGAGGGGGAGCTTCAAGAGACCCAGTACTTC
CDR3aa: CASSEGELQETQYF

d_gene: .
j_gene: TRBJ2-4
v_gene: TRBV5-6
CDR3nt: TGTGCCAGCAGCTTGGTTAGGGAGATGGCCAAAAACATTCAGTACTTC
CDR3aa: CASSLVREMAKNIQYF

d_gene: TRBD2
j_gene: TRBJ2-1
v_gene: TRBV10-3
CDR3nt: TGTGCCATCAGCCTGACTAGCGGGAGTGGTGAGCAGTTCTTC
CDR3aa: CAISLTSGSGEQFF

d_gene: .
j_gene: TRBJ2-1
v_gene: TRBV19
CDR3nt: TGTGCCAGTAGTGGGGGAGGGGGGCCTTTCTACAATGAGCAGTTCTTC
CDR3aa: CASSGGGGPFYNEQFF

d_gene: TRBD1
j_gene: TRBJ2-3
v_gene: TRBV5-1
CDR3nt: TGCGCCAGCAGCCTAGGACAGGGGAACACAGATACGCAGTATTTT
CDR3aa: CASSLGQGNTDTQYF

d_gene: TRBD1
j_gene: TRBJ1-6
v_gene: TRBV13
CDR3nt: TGTGCCAGCAGCTTAGGTTTAGGGGGCTTTAGGAATTCACCCCTCCACTTT
CDR3aa: CASSLGLGGFRNSPLHF

d_gene: .
j_gene: TRBJ2-5
v_gene: TRBV7-3
CDR3nt: TGTGCCAGCAGCTTAAATGGGGCGTCGCGAGAGACCCAGTACTTC
CDR3aa: CASSLNGASRETQYF

d_gene: TRBD1
j_gene: TRBJ1-2
v_gene: TRBV30
CDR3nt: TGTGCCTGGAGTGAACAGGGGCTGCGATATGGCTACACCTTC
CDR3aa: CAWSEQGLRYGYTF

d_gene: TRBD1
j_gene: TRBJ1-1
v_gene: TRBV4-1
CDR3nt: TGCGCCAGCAGCCTTGGACAGGGGGCTATGAACACTGAAGCTTTCTTT
CDR3aa: CASSLGQGAMNTEAFF

d_gene: .
j_gene: TRBJ2-5
v_gene: TRBV18
CDR3nt: TGTGCCAGCTCACCAGCTGGGACACCACAAGAGACCCAGTACTTC
CDR3aa: CASSPAGTPQETQYF

d_gene: TRBD1
j_gene: TRBJ1-2
v_gene: TRBV5-1
CDR3nt: TGCGCCAGCAGCTTGACAGGGGAGGTCTATGGCTACACCTTC
CDR3aa: CASSLTGEVYGYTF

d_gene: .
j_gene: TRBJ1-2
v_gene: TRBV6-5
CDR3nt: TGTGCCAGCAGTTTTGACAGCGCCTATGGCTACACCTTC
CDR3aa: CASSFDSAYGYTF

d_gene: TRBD2
j_gene: TRBJ2-3
v_gene: TRBV4-2
CDR3nt: TGTGCCAGCAGCGCTCGACTAGCGGGATCAGATACGCAGTATTTT
CDR3aa: CASSARLAGSDTQYF

d_gene: TRBD1
j_gene: TRBJ1-3
v_gene: TRBV30
CDR3nt: TGTGCCTGGAATACAGGGGCCACTAGAAACACCATATATTTT
CDR3aa: CAWNTGATRNTIYF

d_gene: .
j_gene: TRBJ1-2
v_gene: TRBV7-9
CDR3nt: TGTGCCAGCAGCCTCCCCCAGGGCAGAGGCTATGGCTACACCTTC
CDR3aa: CASSLPQGRGYGYTF